Described below is a single TCR beta chain sequence and its context. Its target is not known. TCRdb keeps only in-frame clones here, not all; method: immunoSEQ multiplex PCR. In the table there are about 730,000 clones, over 55% of which are singletons. This record comes from a study of shared clonotypes between healthy human individuals. Study-level results: The generation probabilities recorded for non-shared clonotypes fell below those of clonotypes shared by all four donors. Naive subsets generally exceeded memory subsets in estimated richness.

V was pared by 5 bases and J by 2 bases, with 4 bases of the junction left unmatched. CDR3 size: 14 residues. Germline V CDR1 and CDR2: MGHDK, SYGVNS. This clonotype was obtained from a woman aged 30 to 39 in good health. J is TRBJ2-3 and V is TRBV25-1; TRBD2 aligns across 7 bases. Input material: memory CD4+ T cells sorted from blood. Subset defined: CD45RA-negative fraction. This chain's CDR3 is CASSLGGFTDTQYF. The CDR3 DNA reads TGTGCCAGCAGTCTGGGGGGGTTCACAGATACGCAGTATTTT.